Detailed here is one TCR beta chain. This sample is drawn from a study of blood T cell repertoires in COVID-19. About the research overall: Samples of COVID-19 (acute and convalescent) were obtained from the United States, Italy and Spain. Sources were T cells, B-cell-depleted T cells, or PBMCs; the material itself was cDNA or gDNA.

The V gene's germline CDR1 is MDHEN and CDR2 SYDVKM. The CDR3 sequence is 11 residues long. In the source study's methods: From reference gene primer amplification, estimates of nucleated cell counts were derived. TCRdb's table, derived via immunoSEQ multiplex PCR, lists solely in-frame clones and lacks some. The V and J calls and the clone size are those of that table, but D and trimming were determined from the DNA. The sample consists of some 300,000 clones, around 86% of them appearing once. Sequencing was carried out using peripheral blood. The V call is TRBV28, the J call TRBJ1-2, with D uncertain. The clonotype was recovered from a man between 65 and 85 years old with acute or convalescent COVID-19. CDR3 nucleotide sequence: TGTGGACATGCCGATTACTATGGCTACACCTTC. It yields the protein CGHADYYGYTF.